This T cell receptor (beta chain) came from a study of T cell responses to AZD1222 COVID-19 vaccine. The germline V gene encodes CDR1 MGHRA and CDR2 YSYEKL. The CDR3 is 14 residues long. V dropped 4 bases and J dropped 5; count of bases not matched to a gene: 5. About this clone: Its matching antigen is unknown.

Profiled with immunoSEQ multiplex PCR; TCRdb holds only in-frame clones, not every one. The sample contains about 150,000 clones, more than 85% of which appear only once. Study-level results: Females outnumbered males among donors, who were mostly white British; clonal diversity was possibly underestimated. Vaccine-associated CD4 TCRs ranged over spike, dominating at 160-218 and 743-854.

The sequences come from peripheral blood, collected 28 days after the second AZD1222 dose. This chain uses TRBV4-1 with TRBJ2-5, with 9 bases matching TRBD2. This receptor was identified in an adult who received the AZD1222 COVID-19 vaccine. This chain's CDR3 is CASSPGLAMETQYF. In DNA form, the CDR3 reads TGCGCCAGCAGCCCGGGACTAGCAATGGAGACCCAGTACTTC.